This T cell receptor beta chain was captured by sequencing in a study of T-cell reconstitution after alpha-beta-depleted transplantation in children. Using unique molecular identifiers, the investigators prepared the TCRbeta library. TCRdb re-analysed the PCR reads in MiXCR, keeping a single row per CDR3 protein. This table has approximately 300,000 distinct CDR3 sequences, about 9.9% appearing once. V lost 3 bases and J lost 4, with 13 bases in between. The CDR3 consists of 13 residues. Germline CDR1 DFQATT, CDR2 SNEGSKA (reference sequence). This clonotype was seen repeatedly, ten times or more. Its cognate antigen is unknown. Study observations and caveats: Newly generated T cells supplied most T-cell counts and diversity one year post-transplant.

The sequencing here drew on peripheral blood, taken 180 days after TCRalphabeta/CD19-depleted stem cell transplant. The chain recombines TRBV20-1 with TRBJ2-7; possibly TRBD2 for D (6 bases). This sequence originates from a male patient aged 2 to 9 who had a stem cell transplant for chronic granulomatous disease, so the T cells may come from the graft donor. The CDR3 sequence is CSASLDAGYEQYF. The CDR3 DNA reads as TGCAGTGCTAGTTTGGATGCGGGGTACGAGCAGTACTTC.